Listed below are T cell receptor beta chains from one sample, sequenced in a study of identical twins. TCRdb called the 5' RACE reads again in MiXCR, with one record for every CDR3 protein. The sample holds 280,000 or so distinct CDR3 sequences, approximately 8.5% seen once. These data also formed part of another study, on yellow fever vaccine responses in identical twins.

The sequenced material came from memory (CD45RO+) T cells sorted from blood. These receptors were obtained from a woman under 30 in good health. Each CDR3 is given with its conserved first and last residue. A D gene is named only where the DNA matches it firmly. A row's size may be missing; if present it is once, few, many or a size class.

V	D	J	size	CDR3	DNA
TRBV29-1	NA	TRBJ2-7	few	CSVAAWEPYEQYF	TGCAGCGTTGCCGCCTGGGAACCCTACGAGCAGTACTTC
TRBV19	TRBD2	TRBJ2-1	NA	CASRPFLAGGQSYNEQFF	TGTGCCAGTAGACCATTTCTAGCGGGAGGGCAATCCTACAATGAGCAGTTCTTC
TRBV12-3/TRBV12-4	NA	TRBJ2-4	many	CASRGGIAKNIQYF	TGTGCCAGCAGAGGGGGGATAGCCAAAAACATTCAGTACTTC
TRBV3-1	NA	TRBJ2-7	NA	CASSPLDGASYEQYF	TGTGCCAGCAGCCCTCTGGACGGAGCTTCCTACGAGCAGTACTTC
TRBV7-9	NA	TRBJ2-3	NA	CASSLEGKATQYF	TGTGCCAGCAGCTTAGAGGGAAAGGCTACGCAGTATTTT
TRBV6-2/TRBV6-3	NA	TRBJ1-2	many	CASRPPGIYGYTF	TGTGCCAGTAGGCCCCCGGGGATATATGGCTACACCTTC
TRBV27	NA	TRBJ2-3	many	CASTLRGGSTDTQYF	TGTGCCAGCACCTTAAGGGGGGGCAGCACAGATACGCAGTATTTT
TRBV24-1	NA	TRBJ1-3	NA	CATSDSGTAGNTIYF	TGTGCCACCAGTGATTCGGGGACTGCTGGAAACACCATATATTTT
TRBV20-1	NA	TRBJ1-4	few	CSAPGGVLSGEKLFF	TGCAGTGCTCCCGGAGGGGTCCTCAGCGGGGAAAAACTGTTTTTT
TRBV2	NA	TRBJ1-1	NA	CASSEDWNTEAFF	TGTGCCAGCAGTGAAGACTGGAACACTGAAGCTTTCTTT
TRBV12-3/TRBV12-4	NA	TRBJ1-1	many	CASSFNRGEAFF	TGTGCCAGCAGTTTTAATAGGGGTGAAGCTTTCTTT
TRBV11-2	NA	TRBJ1-6	NA	CASSSNNSPLHF	TGTGCCAGCAGCTCCAATAATTCACCCCTCCACTTT
TRBV20-1	TRBD2	TRBJ2-1	few	CSASFRGGLKNEQFF	TGCAGTGCTAGCTTCCGGGGGGGCCTTAAAAATGAGCAGTTCTTC
TRBV3-1	TRBD1	TRBJ1-2	many	CASSQVSGGFTNYGYTF	TGTGCCAGCAGCCAAGTTTCAGGGGGCTTTACTAACTATGGCTACACCTTC
TRBV28	NA	TRBJ1-2	few	CASSLRGAVYGYTF	TGTGCCAGCAGTTTACGCGGAGCGGTCTATGGCTACACCTTC
TRBV28	TRBD1	TRBJ2-7	NA	CASGQANSYEQYF	TGTGCCAGTGGACAGGCGAACTCCTACGAGCAGTACTTC
TRBV9	NA	TRBJ1-6	many	CASSLGGSSSPLHF	TGTGCCAGCAGCCTAGGGGGATCGAGTTCACCCCTCCACTTT
TRBV11-2	NA	TRBJ2-1	few	CASSQGAGGPRGEQFF	TGTGCCAGCAGCCAGGGGGCGGGAGGGCCACGGGGTGAGCAGTTCTTC
TRBV5-1	TRBD2	TRBJ2-3	few	CASSLVGLAPSTDTQYF	TGCGCCAGCAGCTTGGTTGGACTAGCGCCTAGCACAGATACGCAGTATTTT
TRBV5-1	TRBD1	TRBJ1-1	NA	CASSLAPTGAGTEAFF	TGCGCCAGCAGCTTGGCCCCTACAGGGGCGGGCACTGAAGCTTTCTTT
TRBV6-5	TRBD1	TRBJ2-3	many	CASSSGTGAYTQYF	TGTGCCAGCAGTTCCGGGACAGGGGCCTATACGCAGTATTTT
TRBV25-1	TRBD2	TRBJ2-7	NA	CASTSTGGQYF	TGTGCCAGCACCTCCACGGGGGGGCAGTACTTC
TRBV3-1	NA	TRBJ2-1	few	CASSQVRRGPNEQFF	TGTGCCAGCAGCCAAGTTAGGCGGGGGCCCAATGAGCAGTTCTTC
TRBV3-1	NA	TRBJ2-2	few	CASSQQQFTGELFF	TGTGCCAGCAGCCAACAACAGTTCACCGGGGAGCTGTTTTTT
TRBV28	TRBD2	TRBJ2-1	many	CASSFSGRSANEQFF	TGTGCCAGCAGTTTTAGCGGGAGGTCGGCGAATGAGCAGTTCTTC
TRBV4-2	TRBD1	TRBJ1-1	NA	CASSQDPDRVVGTEAFF	TGTGCCAGCAGCCAAGATCCGGACAGGGTTGTTGGCACTGAAGCTTTCTTT
TRBV6-5	NA	TRBJ2-7	many	CASSHSYEQYF	TGTGCCAGCAGCCATTCTTACGAGCAGTACTTC
TRBV10-3	TRBD2	TRBJ2-2	many	CAIKGLAGPGELFF	TGTGCCATCAAGGGACTAGCAGGCCCGGGGGAGCTGTTTTTT
TRBV28	TRBD2	TRBJ2-3	NA	CASTLWGLGHDTQYF	TGTGCCAGCACTCTGTGGGGACTAGGCCATGATACGCAGTATTTT
TRBV19	TRBD1	TRBJ2-1	NA	CASSGQGAVEQFF	TGTGCCAGTAGTGGGCAGGGGGCAGTGGAGCAGTTCTTC
TRBV20-1	TRBD2	TRBJ2-1	NA	CSARATSGDSNEQFF	TGCAGTGCTAGAGCTACTAGCGGGGATTCCAATGAGCAGTTCTTC
TRBV4-1	TRBD2	TRBJ2-5	few	CASRMGLAGGQETQYF	TGCGCCAGCAGGATGGGTCTAGCGGGGGGTCAAGAGACCCAGTACTTC
TRBV6-5	TRBD1	TRBJ1-4	many	CASSYGQGVVYEKLFF	TGTGCCAGCAGTTACGGGCAGGGGGTAGTTTATGAAAAACTGTTTTTT
TRBV20-1	NA	TRBJ1-6	many	CSGGPSPLHF	TGCAGTGGCGGTCCTTCACCCCTCCACTTT
TRBV27	NA	TRBJ2-1	few	CASSTRALVDEQFF	TGTGCCAGCAGTACCCGGGCCCTGGTCGATGAGCAGTTCTTC
TRBV6-5	NA	TRBJ2-1	few	CASIGPRGQFF	TGTGCCAGCATCGGACCTCGAGGGCAGTTCTTC
TRBV14	NA	TRBJ2-2	few	CASSQFSNTGELFF	TGTGCCAGCAGCCAATTTTCGAACACCGGGGAGCTGTTTTTT
TRBV25-1	NA	TRBJ1-6	few	CASSETGPNSPLHF	TGTGCCAGCAGTGAAACAGGGCCCAATTCACCCCTCCACTTT
TRBV19	TRBD1	TRBJ2-1	few	CASSGPGQGAHEQFF	TGTGCCAGTAGTGGGCCGGGACAGGGGGCCCATGAGCAGTTCTTC
TRBV20-1	NA	TRBJ2-2	NA	CSARGTTENTGELFF	TGCAGTGCTAGAGGGACTACCGAGAACACCGGGGAGCTGTTTTTT
TRBV2	TRBD1	TRBJ2-5	NA	CASSEAPGGGETQYF	TGTGCCAGCAGTGAAGCTCCAGGGGGCGGTGAGACCCAGTACTTC
TRBV7-2	NA	TRBJ2-2	few	CASSPTRTGELFF	TGTGCCAGCAGCCCAACTAGAACCGGGGAGCTGTTTTTT
TRBV20-1	TRBD1	TRBJ1-6	many	CSASERGGNSPLHF	TGCAGTGCTAGTGAACGAGGGGGCAATTCACCCCTCCACTTT
TRBV5-1	TRBD2	TRBJ2-7	few	CASSRFASGGGGDTYEQYF	TGCGCCAGCAGCCGATTCGCCTCAGGTGGGGGGGGAGATACCTACGAGCAGTACTTC
TRBV6-1	NA	TRBJ2-2	few	CASSVYTGELFF	TGTGCCAGCAGTGTATACACCGGGGAGCTGTTTTTT
TRBV7-2	NA	TRBJ2-7	few	CASSLGVPSVYEQYF	TGTGCCAGCAGCTTAGGTGTTCCTAGCGTCTACGAGCAGTACTTC
TRBV5-6	NA	TRBJ2-1	NA	CASSFGLSDYNEQFF	TGTGCCAGCAGCTTTGGTCTATCCGACTACAATGAGCAGTTCTTC
TRBV3-1	NA	TRBJ2-1	NA	CASSQVMGDEQFF	TGTGCCAGCAGCCAAGTAATGGGCGATGAGCAGTTCTTC
TRBV5-1	NA	TRBJ2-1	many	CASSLGSADNEQFF	TGCGCCAGCAGCTTAGGAAGCGCAGACAATGAGCAGTTCTTC
TRBV5-1	NA	TRBJ2-2	few	CASSLGTQLGTGELFF	TGCGCCAGCAGCTTGGGGACTCAATTGGGCACCGGGGAGCTGTTTTTT
TRBV6-5	TRBD2	TRBJ2-1	NA	CASSYSRDYPNEQFF	TGTGCCAGCAGTTACTCTCGGGACTACCCCAATGAGCAGTTCTTC
TRBV12-3/TRBV12-4	NA	TRBJ1-2	many	CASIWDGSNYGYTF	TGTGCCAGCATTTGGGACGGTTCTAACTATGGCTACACCTTC
TRBV5-1	NA	TRBJ1-1	many	CASSWDRDTNTEAFF	TGCGCCAGCAGCTGGGACCGGGACACGAACACTGAAGCTTTCTTT
TRBV5-8	NA	TRBJ2-2	NA	CASTFRGPAGELFF	TGTGCCAGCACATTCAGGGGCCCGGCCGGGGAGCTGTTTTTT
TRBV7-2	NA	TRBJ2-5	many	CASSLGLHETQYF	TGTGCCAGCAGCTTAGGTCTTCACGAGACCCAGTACTTC
TRBV12-3/TRBV12-4	TRBD1	TRBJ1-4	many	CASRRSGGSNEKLFF	TGTGCCAGCAGAAGATCAGGGGGTTCTAATGAAAAACTGTTTTTT
TRBV5-1	NA	TRBJ1-1	many	CASSLPRVGEAFF	TGCGCCAGCAGCTTGCCCAGGGTTGGTGAAGCTTTCTTT
TRBV3-1	TRBD1	TRBJ1-6	NA	CASSQGDRYNSPLHF	TGTGCCAGCAGCCAAGGGGACAGGTATAATTCACCCCTCCACTTT
TRBV7-2	NA	TRBJ2-1	many	CASSFIRGSFSNEQFF	TGTGCCAGCAGCTTCATACGGGGAAGTTTCTCCAATGAGCAGTTCTTC
TRBV5-1	NA	TRBJ2-5	many	CASSLGRSQETQYF	TGCGCCAGCAGCTTGGGCCGGAGTCAAGAGACCCAGTACTTC